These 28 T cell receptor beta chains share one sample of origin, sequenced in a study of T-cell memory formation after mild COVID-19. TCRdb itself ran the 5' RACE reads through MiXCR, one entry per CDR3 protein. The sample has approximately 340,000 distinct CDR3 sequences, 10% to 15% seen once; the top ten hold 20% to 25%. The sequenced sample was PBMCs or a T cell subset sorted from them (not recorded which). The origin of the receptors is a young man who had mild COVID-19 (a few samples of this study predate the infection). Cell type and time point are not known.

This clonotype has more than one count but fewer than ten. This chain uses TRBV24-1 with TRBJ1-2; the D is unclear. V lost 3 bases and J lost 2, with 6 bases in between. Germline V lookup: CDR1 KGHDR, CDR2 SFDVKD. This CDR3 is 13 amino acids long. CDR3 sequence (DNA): TGTGCCACCAGTGATAAACAGAACTATGGCTACACCTTC. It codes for CATSDKQNYGYTF.

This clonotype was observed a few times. CDR3 sequence: CATTDSRGLYEQYF. The CDR3 bases are TGTGCCACCACCGATTCCAGGGGGCTATACGAGCAGTACTTC. This rearrangement joins TRBV15 to TRBJ2-7; 8 bases match TRBD1. V gave up 7 bases and J gave up 4 bases; unmatched junction bases: 9. This CDR3 is built from 14 residues. From germline, CDR1 is LNHNV and CDR2 YYDKDF (reference sequence).

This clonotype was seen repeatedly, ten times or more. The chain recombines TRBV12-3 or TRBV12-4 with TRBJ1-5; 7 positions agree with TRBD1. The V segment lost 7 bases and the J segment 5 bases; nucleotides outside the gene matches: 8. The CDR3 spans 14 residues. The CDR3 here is CASMNSTGYQPQHF. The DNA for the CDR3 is TGTGCCAGCATGAATTCGACAGGGTATCAGCCCCAGCATTTT.

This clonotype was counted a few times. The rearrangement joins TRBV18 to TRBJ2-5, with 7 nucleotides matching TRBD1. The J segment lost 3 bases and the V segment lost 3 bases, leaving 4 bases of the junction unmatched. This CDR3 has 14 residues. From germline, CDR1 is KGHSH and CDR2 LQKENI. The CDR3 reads CASSPQQGKETQYF. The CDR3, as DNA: TGTGCCAGCTCACCTCAACAGGGGAAAGAGACCCAGTACTTC.

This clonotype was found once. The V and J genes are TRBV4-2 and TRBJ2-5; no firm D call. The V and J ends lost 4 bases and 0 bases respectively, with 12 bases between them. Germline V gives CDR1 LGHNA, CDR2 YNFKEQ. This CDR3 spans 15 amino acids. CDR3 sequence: CASSPLVGNQETQYF. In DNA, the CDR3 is TGTGCCAGCAGCCCCCTGGTGGGTAACCAAGAGACCCAGTACTTC.

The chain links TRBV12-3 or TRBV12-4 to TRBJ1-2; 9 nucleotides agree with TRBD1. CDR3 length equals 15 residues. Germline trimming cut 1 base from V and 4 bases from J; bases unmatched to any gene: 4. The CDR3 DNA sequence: TGTGCCAGCAGTTTAGGGGGACAGGGCAGCTATGGCTACACCTTC. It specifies CASSLGGQGSYGYTF.

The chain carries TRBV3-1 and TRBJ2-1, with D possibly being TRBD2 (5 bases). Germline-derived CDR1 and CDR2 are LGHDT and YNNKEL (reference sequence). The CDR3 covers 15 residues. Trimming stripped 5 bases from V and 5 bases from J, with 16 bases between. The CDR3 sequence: CASSSASNSHNEQFF. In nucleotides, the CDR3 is TGTGCCAGCAGCTCGGCTAGCAATAGTCACAATGAGCAGTTCTTC.

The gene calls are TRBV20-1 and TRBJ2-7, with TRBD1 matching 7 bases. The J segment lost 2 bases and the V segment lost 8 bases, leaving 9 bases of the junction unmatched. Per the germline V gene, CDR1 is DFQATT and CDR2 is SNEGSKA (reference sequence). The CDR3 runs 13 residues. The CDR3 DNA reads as TGCAGTTTGGGACGGGACAGCCCCTACGAGCAGTACGTC. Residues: CSLGRDSPYEQYV.

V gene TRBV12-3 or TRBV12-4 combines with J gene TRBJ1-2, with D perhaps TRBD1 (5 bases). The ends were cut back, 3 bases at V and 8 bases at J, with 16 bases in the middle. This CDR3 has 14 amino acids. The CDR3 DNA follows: TGTGCCAGCAGTTTCTCTTGGGGGGATCAAGGCTACACCTTC. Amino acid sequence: CASSFSWGDQGYTF.

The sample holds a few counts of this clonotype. CDR3 loop: CSVDRAGGPETQYF. The CDR3 nucleotides are TGCAGCGTTGATAGAGCGGGGGGGCCGGAGACCCAGTACTTC. The V gene is TRBV29-1, the J gene TRBJ2-5; 10 bases fit TRBD2. CDR1 and CDR2 (germline): SQVTM, ANQGSEA. This CDR3 is built from 14 residues. V lost 3 bases, J lost 5 bases, and 6 bases stayed unmatched.

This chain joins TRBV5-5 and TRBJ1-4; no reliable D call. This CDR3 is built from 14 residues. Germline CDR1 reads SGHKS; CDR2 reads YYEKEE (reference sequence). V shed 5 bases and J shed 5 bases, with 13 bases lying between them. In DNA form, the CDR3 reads TGTGCCAGCAGGCCCGGAACGGGAAATGAAAAACTGTTTTTT. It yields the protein CASRPGTGNEKLFF.

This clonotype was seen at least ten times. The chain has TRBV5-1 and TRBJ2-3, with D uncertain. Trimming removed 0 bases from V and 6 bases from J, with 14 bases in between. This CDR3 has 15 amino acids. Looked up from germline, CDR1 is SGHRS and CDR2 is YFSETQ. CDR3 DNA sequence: TGCGCCAGCAGCTTGGAGTTCAGGAAAGCGGATACGCAGTATTTT. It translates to CASSLEFRKADTQYF.

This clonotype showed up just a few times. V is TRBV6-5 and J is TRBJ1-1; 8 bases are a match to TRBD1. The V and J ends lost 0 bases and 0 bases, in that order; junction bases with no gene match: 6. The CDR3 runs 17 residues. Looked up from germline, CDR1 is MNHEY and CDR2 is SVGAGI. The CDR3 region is CASSYSSRGRMNTEAFF. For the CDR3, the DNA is TGTGCCAGCAGTTACTCGAGCAGGGGGCGGATGAACACTGAAGCTTTCTTT.

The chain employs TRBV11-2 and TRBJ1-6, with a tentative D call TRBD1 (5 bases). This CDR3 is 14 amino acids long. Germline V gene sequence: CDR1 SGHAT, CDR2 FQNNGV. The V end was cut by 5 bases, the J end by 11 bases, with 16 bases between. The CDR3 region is CASSPGSSSPPLHF. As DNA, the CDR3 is TGTGCCAGCAGCCCAGGGTCCTCTTCCCCACCCCTCCACTTT.

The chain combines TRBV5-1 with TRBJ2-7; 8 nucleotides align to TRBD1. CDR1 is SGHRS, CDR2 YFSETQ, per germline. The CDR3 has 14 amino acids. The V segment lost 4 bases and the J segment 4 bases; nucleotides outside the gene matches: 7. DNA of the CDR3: TGCGCCAGCAGCGCGGGACAGGCTACATACGAGCAGTACTTC. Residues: CASSAGQATYEQYF.

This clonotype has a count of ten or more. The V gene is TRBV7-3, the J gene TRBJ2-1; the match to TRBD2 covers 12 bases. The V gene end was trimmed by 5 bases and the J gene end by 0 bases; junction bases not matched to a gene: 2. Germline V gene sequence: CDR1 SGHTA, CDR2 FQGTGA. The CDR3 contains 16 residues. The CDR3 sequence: CASSLLAGGSYNEQFF. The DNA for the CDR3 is TGTGCCAGCAGCCTACTAGCGGGGGGCTCCTACAATGAGCAGTTCTTC.

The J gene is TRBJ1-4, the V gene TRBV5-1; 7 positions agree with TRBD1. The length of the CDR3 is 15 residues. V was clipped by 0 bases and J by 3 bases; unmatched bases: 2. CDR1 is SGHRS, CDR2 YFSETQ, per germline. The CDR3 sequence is CASSLDRGANEKLFF. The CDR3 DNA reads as TGCGCCAGCAGCTTGGACAGGGGAGCTAATGAAAAACTGTTTTTT.

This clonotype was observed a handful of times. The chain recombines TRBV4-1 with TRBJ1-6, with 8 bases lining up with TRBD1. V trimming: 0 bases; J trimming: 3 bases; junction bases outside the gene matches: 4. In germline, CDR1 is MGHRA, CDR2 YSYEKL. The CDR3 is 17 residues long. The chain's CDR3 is CASSQDPGTGYNSPLHF. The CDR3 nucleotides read TGCGCCAGCAGCCAAGATCCGGGGACAGGCTATAATTCACCCCTCCACTTT.

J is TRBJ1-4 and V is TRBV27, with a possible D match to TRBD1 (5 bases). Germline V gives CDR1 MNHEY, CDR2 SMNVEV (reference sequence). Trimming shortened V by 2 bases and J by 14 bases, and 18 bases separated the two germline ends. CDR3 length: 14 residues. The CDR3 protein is CASSLEGPGPGLFF. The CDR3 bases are TGTGCCAGCAGTTTAGAGGGACCCGGTCCGGGGCTGTTTTTT.

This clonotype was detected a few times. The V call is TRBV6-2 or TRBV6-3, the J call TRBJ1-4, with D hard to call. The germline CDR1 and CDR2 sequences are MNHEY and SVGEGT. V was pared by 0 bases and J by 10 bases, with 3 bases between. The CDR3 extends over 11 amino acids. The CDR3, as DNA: TGTGCCAGCAGTTACTCTGGAAAACTGTTTTTT. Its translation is CASSYSGKLFF.

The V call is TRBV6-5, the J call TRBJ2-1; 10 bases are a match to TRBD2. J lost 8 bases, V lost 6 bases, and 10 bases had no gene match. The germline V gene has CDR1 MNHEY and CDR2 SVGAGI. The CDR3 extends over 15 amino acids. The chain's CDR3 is CASSRSGGAVHEQFF. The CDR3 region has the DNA TGTGCCAGCAGCCGAAGCGGGGGGGCCGTGCATGAGCAGTTCTTC.

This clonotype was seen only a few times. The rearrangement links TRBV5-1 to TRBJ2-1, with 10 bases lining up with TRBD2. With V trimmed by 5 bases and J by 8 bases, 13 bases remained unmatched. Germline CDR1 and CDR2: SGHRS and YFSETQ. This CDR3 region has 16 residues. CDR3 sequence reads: CASRPAGTSALDEQFF. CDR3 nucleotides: TGCGCCAGCAGACCGGCCGGGACTAGCGCGCTCGATGAGCAGTTCTTC.

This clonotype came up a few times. Written as DNA, the CDR3 is TGTGCCAGCAGTTATACCGGGACAGGGGTTCAGGAGACCCAGTACTTC. Residues: CASSYTGTGVQETQYF. The chain couples TRBV6-6 to TRBJ2-5, with 10 nucleotides matching TRBD1. CDR3 length equals 16 residues. The ends lost 3 bases at V and 5 bases at J; junction bases unmatched: 9. Germline values: CDR1 MNHNY, CDR2 SVGAGI (reference sequence).

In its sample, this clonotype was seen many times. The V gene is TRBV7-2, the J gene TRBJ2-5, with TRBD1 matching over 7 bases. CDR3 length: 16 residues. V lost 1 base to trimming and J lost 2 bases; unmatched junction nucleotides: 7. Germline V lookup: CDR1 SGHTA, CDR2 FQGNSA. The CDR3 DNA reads TGTGCCAGCAGCTTAGATTGGGGCAGGGGGCAAGAGACCCAGTACTTC. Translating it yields CASSLDWGRGQETQYF. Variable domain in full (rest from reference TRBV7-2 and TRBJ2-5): GAGVSQSPSNKVTEKGKDVELRCDPISGHTALYWYRQSLGQGLEFLIYFQGNSAPDKSGLPSDRFSAERTGGSVSTLTIQRTQQEDSAVYLCASSLDWGRGQETQYFGPGTRLLVL.

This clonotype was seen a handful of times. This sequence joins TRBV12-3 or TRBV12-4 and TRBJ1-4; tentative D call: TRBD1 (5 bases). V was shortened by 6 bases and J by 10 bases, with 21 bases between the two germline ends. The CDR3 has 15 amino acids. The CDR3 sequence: CASRLTSRGDGKLFF. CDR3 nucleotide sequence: TGTGCCAGCAGATTGACATCTAGGGGAGATGGAAAACTGTTTTTT.

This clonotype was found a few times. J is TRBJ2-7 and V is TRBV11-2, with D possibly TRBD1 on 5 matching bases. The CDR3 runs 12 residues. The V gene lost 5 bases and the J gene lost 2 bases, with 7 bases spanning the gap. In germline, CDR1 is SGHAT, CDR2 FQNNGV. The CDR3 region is CASSRQPYEQYV. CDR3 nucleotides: TGTGCCAGCAGCAGACAGCCCTACGAGCAGTACGTC.

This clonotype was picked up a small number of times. The CDR3 sequence: CASRESNTEAFF. The CDR3, as DNA: TGTGCCAGCAGGGAGTCGAACACTGAAGCTTTCTTT. The chain is built from TRBV6-6 and TRBJ1-1, with no clear D. V was pared by 6 bases and J by 1 base, with 6 bases between. The CDR3 has 12 amino acids. Germline V gene sequence: CDR1 MNHNY, CDR2 SVGAGI (reference sequence).

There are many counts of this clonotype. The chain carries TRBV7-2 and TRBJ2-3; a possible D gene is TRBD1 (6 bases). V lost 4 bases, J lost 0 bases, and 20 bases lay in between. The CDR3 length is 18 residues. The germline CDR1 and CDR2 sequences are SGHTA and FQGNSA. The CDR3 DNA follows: TGTGCCAGCAGCTCCCATTTCCCGACAGGTATAAGCACAGATACGCAGTATTTT. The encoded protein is CASSSHFPTGISTDTQYF. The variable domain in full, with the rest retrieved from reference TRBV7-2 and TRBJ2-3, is GAGVSQSPSNKVTEKGKDVELRCDPISGHTALYWYRQSLGQGLEFLIYFQGNSAPDKSGLPSDRFSAERTGGSVSTLTIQRTQQEDSAVYLCASSSHFPTGISTDTQYFGPGTRLTVL.